Detailed here is one T cell receptor beta chain. Its target is unknown. All donors participated as healthy donors of bone marrow. The entry originates in a study of cytomegalovirus exposure and HLA in healthy donors. Turning to the study itself: Most genotyped donors, roughly 80% of more than 300, had Caucasian-associated genetic ancestry.

The V and J ends lost 5 bases and 7 bases, in that order; junction bases with no gene match: 7. CDR3 length equals 15 residues. From germline, CDR1 is SEHNR and CDR2 FQNEAQ (reference sequence). The study ran its PCR with 60 Vbeta and 13 Jbeta primers. TCRdb keeps only in-frame clones here, not all; method: immunoSEQ multiplex PCR. The sample contains approximately 190,000 clones, around 83% of which appear only once. Study-wide results and caveats: Listed as cytomegalovirus-associated were over 150 TCR beta chains. Association of a missense DCLRE1C variant with TCR beta V- and J-gene trimming was reported in a later analysis.

This receptor was obtained from a woman between 18 and 29 years old in good health and CMV-seronegative. Input material: PBMCs. The chain uses TRBV7-9 and TRBJ2-1, with TRBD2 matching 11 bases. The CDR3 sequence is CASSRTSGRGNEQFF. CDR3 DNA: TGTGCCAGCAGCAGAACTAGCGGGAGAGGAAATGAGCAGTTCTTC.